This T cell receptor (beta chain) was identified during a study of Graves' ophthalmopathy and Graves' hyperthyroidism. V was shortened by 8 bases and J by 7 bases, with 20 bases between the two germline ends. This CDR3 has 14 amino acids. Transcripts of RNA were the source for amplifying TCR beta CDR3 regions. Amplification began with first-round RT-PCR using HTBI primers, then second-round multiplex PCR was performed. TCRdb passed the multiplex PCR reads through MiXCR, listing each CDR3 protein once. The sample records more than 550,000 distinct CDR3 sequences, roughly two fifths being singletons. The sample was peripheral blood. The clonotype comes from an adult man with Graves' ophthalmopathy. The chain uses TRBV12-3 or TRBV12-4 and TRBJ1-1; D possibly corresponds to TRBD1 (5 bases). The CDR3 region has the DNA TGTGCCAGCGTTCCCCTCATACGGGGGGGTGAAGCTTTCTTT. This codes for CASVPLIRGGEAFF.